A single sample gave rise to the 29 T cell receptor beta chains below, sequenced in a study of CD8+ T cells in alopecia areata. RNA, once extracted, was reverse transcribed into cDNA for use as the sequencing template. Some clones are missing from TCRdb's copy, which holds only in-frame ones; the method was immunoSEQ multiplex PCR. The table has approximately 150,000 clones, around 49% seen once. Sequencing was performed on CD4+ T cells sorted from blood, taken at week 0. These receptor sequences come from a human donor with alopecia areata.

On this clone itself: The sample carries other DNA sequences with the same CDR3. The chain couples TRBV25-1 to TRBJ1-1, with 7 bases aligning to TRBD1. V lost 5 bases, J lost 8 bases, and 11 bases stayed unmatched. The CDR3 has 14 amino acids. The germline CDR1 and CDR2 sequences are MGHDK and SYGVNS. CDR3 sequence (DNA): TGTGCCAGCAGTTTGAATACGGCAGGGGGAGAAGCTTTCTTT. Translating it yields CASSLNTAGGEAFF.

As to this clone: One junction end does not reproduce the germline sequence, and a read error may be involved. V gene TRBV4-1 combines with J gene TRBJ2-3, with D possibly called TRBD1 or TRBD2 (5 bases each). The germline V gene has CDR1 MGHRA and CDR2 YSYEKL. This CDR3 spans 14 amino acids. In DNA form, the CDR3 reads TGCGCCAGCAGCCGCCGGGACCAAACAGGTACGCAGTATTTT. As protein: CASSRRDQTGTQYF.

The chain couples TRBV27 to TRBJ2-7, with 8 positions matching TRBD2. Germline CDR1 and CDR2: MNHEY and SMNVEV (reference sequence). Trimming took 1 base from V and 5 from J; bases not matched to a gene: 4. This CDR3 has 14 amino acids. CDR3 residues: CASSLYRGGNEQYF. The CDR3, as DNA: TGTGCCAGCAGTTTATATCGGGGGGGGAACGAGCAGTACTTC.

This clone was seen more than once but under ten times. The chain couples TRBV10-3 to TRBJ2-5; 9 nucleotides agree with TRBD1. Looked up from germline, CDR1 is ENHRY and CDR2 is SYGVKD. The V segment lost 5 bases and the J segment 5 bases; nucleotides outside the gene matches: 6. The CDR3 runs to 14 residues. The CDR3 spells CAISPQGARETQYF. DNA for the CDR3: TGTGCCATCAGTCCACAGGGGGCCCGGGAGACCCAGTACTTC.

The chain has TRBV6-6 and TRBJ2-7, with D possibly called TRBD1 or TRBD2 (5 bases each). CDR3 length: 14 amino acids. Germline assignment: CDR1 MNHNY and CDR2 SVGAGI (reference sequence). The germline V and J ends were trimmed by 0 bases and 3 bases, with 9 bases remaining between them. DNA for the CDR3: TGTGCCAGCAGTTACTCGGGACCCTTCTACGAGCAGTACTTC. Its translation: CASSYSGPFYEQYF.

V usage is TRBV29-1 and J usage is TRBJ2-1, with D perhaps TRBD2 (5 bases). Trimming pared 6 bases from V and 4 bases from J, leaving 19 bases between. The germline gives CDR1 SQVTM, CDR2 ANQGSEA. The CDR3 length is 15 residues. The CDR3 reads CSVGVRPRGYNEQFF. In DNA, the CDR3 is TGCAGCGTAGGAGTACGGCCCCGAGGGTACAATGAGCAGTTCTTC.

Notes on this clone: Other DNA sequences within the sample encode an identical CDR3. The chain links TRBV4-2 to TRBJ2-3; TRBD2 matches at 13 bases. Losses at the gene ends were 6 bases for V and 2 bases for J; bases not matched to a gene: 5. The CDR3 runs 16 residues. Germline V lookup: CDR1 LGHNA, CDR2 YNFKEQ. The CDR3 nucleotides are TGTGCCAGCAGGGGACTAGCGGGATTCATCACAGATACGCAGTATTTT. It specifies CASRGLAGFITDTQYF.

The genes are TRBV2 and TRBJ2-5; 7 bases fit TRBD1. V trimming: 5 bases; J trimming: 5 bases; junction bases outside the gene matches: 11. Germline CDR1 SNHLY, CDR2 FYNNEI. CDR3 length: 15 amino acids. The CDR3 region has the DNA TGTGCCAGCAGTACCCGACAGGGCCCGCGCGAGACCCAGTACTTC. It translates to CASSTRQGPRETQYF.

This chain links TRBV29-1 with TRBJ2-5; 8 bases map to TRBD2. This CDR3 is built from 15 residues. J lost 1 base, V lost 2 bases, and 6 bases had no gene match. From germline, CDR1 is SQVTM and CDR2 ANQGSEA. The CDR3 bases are TGCAGCGTTGAAACCAGCGGGAGACCCCAAGAGACCCAGTACTTC. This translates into CSVETSGRPQETQYF. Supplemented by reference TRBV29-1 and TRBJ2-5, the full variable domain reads SAVISQKPSRDICQRGTSLTIQCQVDSQVTMMFWYRQQPGQSLTLIATANQGSEATYESGFVIDKFPISRPNLTFSTLTVSNMSPEDSSIYLCSVETSGRPQETQYFGPGTRLLVL.

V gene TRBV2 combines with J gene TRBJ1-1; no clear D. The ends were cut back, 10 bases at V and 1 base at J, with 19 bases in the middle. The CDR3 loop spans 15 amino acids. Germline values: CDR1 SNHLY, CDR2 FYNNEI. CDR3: CATQPQGWGNTEAFF. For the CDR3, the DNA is TGTGCCACCCAACCCCAAGGTTGGGGGAACACTGAAGCTTTCTTT.

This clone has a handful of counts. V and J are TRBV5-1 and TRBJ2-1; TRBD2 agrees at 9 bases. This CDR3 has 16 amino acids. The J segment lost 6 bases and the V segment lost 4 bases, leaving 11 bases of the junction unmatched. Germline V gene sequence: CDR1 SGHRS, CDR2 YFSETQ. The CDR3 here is CASSTAMTSGVNEQFF. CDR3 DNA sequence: TGCGCCAGCAGCACCGCAATGACTAGCGGAGTCAATGAGCAGTTCTTC.

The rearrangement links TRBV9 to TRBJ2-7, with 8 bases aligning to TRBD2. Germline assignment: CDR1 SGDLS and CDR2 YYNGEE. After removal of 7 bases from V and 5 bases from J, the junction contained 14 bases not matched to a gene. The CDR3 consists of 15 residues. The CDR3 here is CASGRGSSGTNEQYF. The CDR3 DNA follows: TGTGCCAGCGGAAGGGGGAGTAGCGGGACGAACGAGCAGTACTTC.

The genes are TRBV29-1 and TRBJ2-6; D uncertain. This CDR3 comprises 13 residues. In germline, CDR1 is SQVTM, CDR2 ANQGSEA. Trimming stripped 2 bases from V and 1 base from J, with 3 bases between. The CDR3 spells CSVEQSGANVLTF. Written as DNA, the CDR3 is TGCAGCGTTGAACAGTCTGGGGCCAACGTCCTGACTTTC.

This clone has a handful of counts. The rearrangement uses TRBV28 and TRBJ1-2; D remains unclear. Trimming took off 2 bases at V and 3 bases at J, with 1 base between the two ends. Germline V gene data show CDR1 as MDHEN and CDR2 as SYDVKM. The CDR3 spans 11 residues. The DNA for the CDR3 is TGTGCCAGCAGTTTAGACTATGGCTACACCTTC. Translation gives CASSLDYGYTF.

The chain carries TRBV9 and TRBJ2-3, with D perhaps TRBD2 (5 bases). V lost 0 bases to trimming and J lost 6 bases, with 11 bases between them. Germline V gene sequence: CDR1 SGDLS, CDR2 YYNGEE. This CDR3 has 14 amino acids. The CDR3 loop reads CASSVEPGVDTQYF. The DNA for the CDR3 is TGTGCCAGCAGCGTAGAACCCGGGGTCGATACGCAGTATTTT. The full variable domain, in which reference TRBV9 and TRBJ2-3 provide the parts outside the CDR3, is DSGVTQTPKHLITATGQRVTLRCSPRSGDLSVYWYQQSLDQGLQFLIQYYNGEERAKGNILERFSAQQFPDLHSELNLSSLELGDSALYFCASSVEPGVDTQYFGPGTRLTVL.

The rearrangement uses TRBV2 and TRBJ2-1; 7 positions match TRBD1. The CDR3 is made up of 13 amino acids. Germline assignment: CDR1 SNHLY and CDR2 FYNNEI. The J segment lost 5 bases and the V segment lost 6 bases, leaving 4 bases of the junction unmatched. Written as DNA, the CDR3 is TGTGCCAGCAGAAAGGGGGCGAACAATGAGCAGTTCTTC. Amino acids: CASRKGANNEQFF.

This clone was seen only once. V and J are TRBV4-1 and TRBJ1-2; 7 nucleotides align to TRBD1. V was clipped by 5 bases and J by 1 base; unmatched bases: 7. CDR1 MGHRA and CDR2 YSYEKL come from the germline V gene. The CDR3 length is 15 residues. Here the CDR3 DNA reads TGCGCCAGCAGCATAGGGACAGCCCATAACTATGGCTACACCTTC. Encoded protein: CASSIGTAHNYGYTF.

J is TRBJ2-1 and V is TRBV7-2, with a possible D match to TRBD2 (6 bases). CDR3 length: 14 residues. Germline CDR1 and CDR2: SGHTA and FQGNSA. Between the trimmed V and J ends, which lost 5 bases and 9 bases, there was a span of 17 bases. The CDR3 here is CASSLRAGVVEQFF. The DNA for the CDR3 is TGTGCCAGCAGCCTCAGAGCGGGCGTGGTTGAGCAGTTCTTC.

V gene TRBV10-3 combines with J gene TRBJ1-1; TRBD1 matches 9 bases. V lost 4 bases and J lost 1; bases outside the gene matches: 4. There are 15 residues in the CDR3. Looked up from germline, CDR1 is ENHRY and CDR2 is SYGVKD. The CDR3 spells CAISATDRGNTEAFF. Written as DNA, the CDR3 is TGTGCCATCAGTGCCACGGACAGGGGGAACACTGAAGCTTTCTTT.

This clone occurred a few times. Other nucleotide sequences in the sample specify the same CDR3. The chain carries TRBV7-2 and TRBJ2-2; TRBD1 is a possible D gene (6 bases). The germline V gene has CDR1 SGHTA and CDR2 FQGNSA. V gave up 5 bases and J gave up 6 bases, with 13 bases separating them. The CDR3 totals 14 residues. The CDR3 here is CASSLDQGPGELFF. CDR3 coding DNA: TGTGCCAGCAGCCTCGATCAGGGGCCCGGGGAGCTGTTTTTT.

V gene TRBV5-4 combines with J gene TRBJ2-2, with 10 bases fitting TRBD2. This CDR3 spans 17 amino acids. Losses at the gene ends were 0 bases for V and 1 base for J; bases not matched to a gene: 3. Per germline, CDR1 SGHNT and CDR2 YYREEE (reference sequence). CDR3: CASSLERTSGNTGELFF. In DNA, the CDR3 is TGTGCCAGCAGCTTGGAGAGGACTAGCGGGAACACCGGGGAGCTGTTTTTT.

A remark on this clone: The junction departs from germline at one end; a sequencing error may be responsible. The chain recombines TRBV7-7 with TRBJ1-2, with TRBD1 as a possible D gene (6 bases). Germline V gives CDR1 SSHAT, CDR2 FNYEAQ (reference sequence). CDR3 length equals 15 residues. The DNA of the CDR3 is TGTGCTAGCAGCTGTAACAGGGTGATTGTCTATGGCTACACCTTC. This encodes CASSCNRVIVYGYTF.

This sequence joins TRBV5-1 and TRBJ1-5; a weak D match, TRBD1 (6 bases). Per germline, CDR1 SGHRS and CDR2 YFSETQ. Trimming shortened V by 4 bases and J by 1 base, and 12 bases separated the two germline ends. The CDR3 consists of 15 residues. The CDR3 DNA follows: TGCGCCAGCAGCCTGAAGGGGGGGAGCAATCAGCCCCAGCATTTT. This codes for CASSLKGGSNQPQHF.

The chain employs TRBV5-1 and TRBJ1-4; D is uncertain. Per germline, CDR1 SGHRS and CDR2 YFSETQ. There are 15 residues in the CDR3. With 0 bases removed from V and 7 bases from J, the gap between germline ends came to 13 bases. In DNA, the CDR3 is TGCGCCAGCAGCTTGGGCGCACGGACGGGTGAAAAACTGTTTTTT. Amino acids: CASSLGARTGEKLFF.

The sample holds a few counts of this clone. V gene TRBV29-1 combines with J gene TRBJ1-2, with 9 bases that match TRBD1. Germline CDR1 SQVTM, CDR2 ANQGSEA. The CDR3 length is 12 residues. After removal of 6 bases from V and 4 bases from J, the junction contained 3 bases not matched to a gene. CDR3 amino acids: CSVDRGSYGYTF. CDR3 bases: TGCAGCGTAGACAGGGGGTCCTATGGCTACACCTTC.

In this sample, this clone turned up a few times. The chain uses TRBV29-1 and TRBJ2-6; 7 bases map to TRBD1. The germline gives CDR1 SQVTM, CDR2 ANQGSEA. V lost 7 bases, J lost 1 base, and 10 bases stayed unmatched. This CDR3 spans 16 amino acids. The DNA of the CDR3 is TGCAGCGCAGGGACAGCAGATGGGTCTGGGGCCAACGTCCTGACTTTC. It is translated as CSAGTADGSGANVLTF.

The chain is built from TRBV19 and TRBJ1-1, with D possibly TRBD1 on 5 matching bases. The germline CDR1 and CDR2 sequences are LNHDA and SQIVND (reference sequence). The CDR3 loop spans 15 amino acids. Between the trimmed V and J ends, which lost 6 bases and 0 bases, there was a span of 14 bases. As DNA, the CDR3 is TGTGCCAGTAGCTCCGGGCCAGGGATGAACACTGAAGCTTTCTTT. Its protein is CASSSGPGMNTEAFF.

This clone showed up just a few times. In DNA form, the CDR3 reads TGCAGCGTTGCTGTGCAGGGGGTCAACACCATATATTTT. This translates into CSVAVQGVNTIYF. V and J are TRBV29-1 and TRBJ1-3, with 7 bases matching TRBD1. V shed 4 bases and J 7 bases; nucleotides not matched to a gene: 7. The CDR3 is made up of 13 amino acids. Germline V gene lookup returns CDR1 SQVTM and CDR2 ANQGSEA. Drawing the rest from reference TRBV29-1 and TRBJ1-3, the complete variable domain is SAVISQKPSRDICQRGTSLTIQCQVDSQVTMMFWYRQQPGQSLTLIATANQGSEATYESGFVIDKFPISRPNLTFSTLTVSNMSPEDSSIYLCSVAVQGVNTIYFGEGSWLTVV.

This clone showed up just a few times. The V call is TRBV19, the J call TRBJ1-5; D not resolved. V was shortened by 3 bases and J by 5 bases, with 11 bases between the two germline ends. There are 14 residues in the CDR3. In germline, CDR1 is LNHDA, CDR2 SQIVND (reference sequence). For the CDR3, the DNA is TGTGCCAGTAGTATCCGCGGGGAGGATCAGCCCCAGCATTTT. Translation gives CASSIRGEDQPQHF.